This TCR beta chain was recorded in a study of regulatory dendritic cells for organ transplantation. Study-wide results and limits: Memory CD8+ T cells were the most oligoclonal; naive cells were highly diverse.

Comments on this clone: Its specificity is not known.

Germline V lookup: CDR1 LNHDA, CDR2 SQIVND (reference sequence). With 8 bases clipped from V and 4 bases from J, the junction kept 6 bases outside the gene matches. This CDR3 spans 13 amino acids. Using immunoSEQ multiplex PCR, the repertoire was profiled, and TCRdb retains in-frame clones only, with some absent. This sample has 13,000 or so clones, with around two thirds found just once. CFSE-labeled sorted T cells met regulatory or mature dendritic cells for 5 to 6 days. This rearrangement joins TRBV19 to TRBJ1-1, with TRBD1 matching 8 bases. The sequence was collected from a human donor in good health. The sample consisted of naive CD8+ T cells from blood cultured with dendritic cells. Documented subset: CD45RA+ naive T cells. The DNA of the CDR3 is TGTGCCAGTCTGACAGGGGCGGCCACTGAAGCTTTCTTT. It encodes CASLTGAATEAFF.